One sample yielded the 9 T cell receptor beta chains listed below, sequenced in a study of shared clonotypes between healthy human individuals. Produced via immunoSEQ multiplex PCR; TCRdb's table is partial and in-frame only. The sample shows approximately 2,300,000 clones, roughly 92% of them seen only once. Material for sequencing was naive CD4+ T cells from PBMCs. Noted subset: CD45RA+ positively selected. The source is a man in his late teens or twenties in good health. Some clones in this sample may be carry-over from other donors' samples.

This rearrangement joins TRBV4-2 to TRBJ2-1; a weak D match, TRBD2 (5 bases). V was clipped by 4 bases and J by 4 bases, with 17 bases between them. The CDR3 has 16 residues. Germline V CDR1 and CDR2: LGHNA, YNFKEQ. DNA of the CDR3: TGTGCCAGCAGCCTAGAAACTAGGGTGGATTACAATGAGCAGTTCTTC. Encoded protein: CASSLETRVDYNEQFF.

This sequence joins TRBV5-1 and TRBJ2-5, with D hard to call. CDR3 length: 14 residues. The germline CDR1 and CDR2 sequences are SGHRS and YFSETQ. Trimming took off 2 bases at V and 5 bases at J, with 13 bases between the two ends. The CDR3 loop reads CASSFGQMRETQYF. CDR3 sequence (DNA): TGCGCCAGCAGCTTCGGGCAGATGCGGGAGACCCAGTACTTC.

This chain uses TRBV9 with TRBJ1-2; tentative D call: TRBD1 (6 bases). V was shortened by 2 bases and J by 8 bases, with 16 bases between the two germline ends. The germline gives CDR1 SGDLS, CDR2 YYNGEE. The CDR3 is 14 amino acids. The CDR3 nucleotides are TGTGCCAGCAGCGTGATTAGAGGGGGTTACGGCTACACCTTC. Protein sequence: CASSVIRGGYGYTF.

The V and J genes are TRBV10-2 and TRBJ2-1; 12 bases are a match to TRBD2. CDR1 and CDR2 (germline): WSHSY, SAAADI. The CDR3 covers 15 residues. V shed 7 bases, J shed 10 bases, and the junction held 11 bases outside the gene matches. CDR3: CASTPLLAGGQEQFF. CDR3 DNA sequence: TGCGCCAGCACCCCTCTACTAGCGGGAGGTCAGGAGCAGTTCTTC.

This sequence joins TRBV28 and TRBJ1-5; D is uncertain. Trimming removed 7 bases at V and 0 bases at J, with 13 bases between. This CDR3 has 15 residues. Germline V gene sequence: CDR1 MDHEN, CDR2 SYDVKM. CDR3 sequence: CASTLGGDSNQPQHF. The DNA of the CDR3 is TGTGCCAGCACCCTAGGCGGGGATAGCAATCAGCCCCAGCATTTT.

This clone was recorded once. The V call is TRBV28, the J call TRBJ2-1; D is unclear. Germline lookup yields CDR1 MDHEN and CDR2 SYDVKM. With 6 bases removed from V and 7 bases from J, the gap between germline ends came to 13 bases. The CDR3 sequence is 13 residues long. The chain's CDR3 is CASSPFVGNEQFF. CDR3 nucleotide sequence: TGTGCCAGCAGCCCCTTTGTGGGTAATGAGCAGTTCTTC.

CDR3 DNA sequence: TGTGCCAGCACTTCCCTGGGAGATACGCAGTATTTT. This encodes CASTSLGDTQYF. The chain recombines TRBV27 with TRBJ2-3, with D unclear. Germline assignment: CDR1 MNHEY and CDR2 SMNVEV (reference sequence). The CDR3 is made up of 12 amino acids. V lost 7 bases, J lost 5 bases, and 10 bases lay in between.

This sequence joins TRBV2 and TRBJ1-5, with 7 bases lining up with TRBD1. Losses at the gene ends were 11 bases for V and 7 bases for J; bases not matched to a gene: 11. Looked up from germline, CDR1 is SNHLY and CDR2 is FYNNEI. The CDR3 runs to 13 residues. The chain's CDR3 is CAGVRDRGQPQHF. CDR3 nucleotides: TGTGCCGGCGTGAGGGACAGAGGACAGCCCCAGCATTTT.

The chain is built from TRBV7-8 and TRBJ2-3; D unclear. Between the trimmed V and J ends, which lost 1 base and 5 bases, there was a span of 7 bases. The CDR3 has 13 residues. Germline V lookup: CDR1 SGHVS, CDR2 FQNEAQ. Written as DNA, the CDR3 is TGTGCCAGCAGCTTAGGGCGAAGAGATACGCAGTATTTT. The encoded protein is CASSLGRRDTQYF.